By share, the clone carrying this T cell receptor beta chain counts as medium-sized. Its specificity is unknown. The data are from a study of liver allograft versus peripheral blood T cells. Overall study context: Hepatic allograft T cell receptor repertoires were evaluated relative to those present in recipients' peripheral blood. Overall study results and limits: The authors reported that T cell receptor repertoires inside liver allografts differed from those in peripheral blood.

Each CDR3 protein gets one entry after TCRdb re-called the reads with MiXCR. Of several thousand distinct CDR3 sequences detected, approximately 15% appear once; the ten largest clones hold around 2.9%. The CDR3 extends over 12 amino acids. CDR1 and CDR2 from the germline V gene are KGHDR and SFDVKD. V gave up 9 bases and J gave up 3 bases; unmatched junction bases: 0. This sequence originates from a human patient who had a liver transplant. These T cells may partly come from the graft donor. The chain uses TRBV24-1 and TRBJ2-2; 7 bases map to TRBD2. CDR3 in DNA: TGTGCCACCGGGGGGGACACCGGGGAGCTGTTTTTT. It is translated as CATGGDTGELFF.